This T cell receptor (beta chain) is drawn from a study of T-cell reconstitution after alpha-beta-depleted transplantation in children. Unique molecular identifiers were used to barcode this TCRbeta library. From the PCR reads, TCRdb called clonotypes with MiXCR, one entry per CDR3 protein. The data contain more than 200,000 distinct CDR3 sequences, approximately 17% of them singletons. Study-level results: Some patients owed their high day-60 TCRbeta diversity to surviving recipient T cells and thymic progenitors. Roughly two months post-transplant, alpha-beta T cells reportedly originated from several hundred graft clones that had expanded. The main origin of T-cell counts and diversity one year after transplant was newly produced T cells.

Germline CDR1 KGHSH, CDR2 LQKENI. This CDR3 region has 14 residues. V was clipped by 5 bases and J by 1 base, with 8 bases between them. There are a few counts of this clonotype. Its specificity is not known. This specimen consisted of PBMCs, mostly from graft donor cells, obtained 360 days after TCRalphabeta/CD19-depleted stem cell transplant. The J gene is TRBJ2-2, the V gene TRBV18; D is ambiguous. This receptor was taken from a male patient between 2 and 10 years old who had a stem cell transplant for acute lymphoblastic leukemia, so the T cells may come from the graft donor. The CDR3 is CASSTRQNTGELFF. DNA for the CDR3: TGTGCCAGCTCAACGAGACAGAACACCGGGGAGCTGTTTTTT.